The sequence of this T cell receptor (beta chain) was determined in a study of blood T cell repertoires in COVID-19. The assay was immunoSEQ multiplex PCR, and TCRdb's table has in-frame clones only and misses some. This sample carries about 180,000 clones, about 87% of them seen once, and the ten largest clones take about 3.9%. This clone has only one observation. V shed 2 bases and J shed 1 base, with 9 bases lying between them. Germline loops: CDR1 SGHRS, CDR2 YFSETQ. CDR3 length: 14 amino acids. Material for sequencing was peripheral blood. V and J are TRBV5-1 and TRBJ2-5, with D possibly being TRBD1 (5 bases). The TCR comes from a woman aged 25 to 39 with acute or convalescent COVID-19. The CDR3 sequence is CASSFDSLQETQYF. CDR3 in DNA: TGCGCCAGCAGCTTCGACAGCCTCCAAGAGACCCAGTACTTC.